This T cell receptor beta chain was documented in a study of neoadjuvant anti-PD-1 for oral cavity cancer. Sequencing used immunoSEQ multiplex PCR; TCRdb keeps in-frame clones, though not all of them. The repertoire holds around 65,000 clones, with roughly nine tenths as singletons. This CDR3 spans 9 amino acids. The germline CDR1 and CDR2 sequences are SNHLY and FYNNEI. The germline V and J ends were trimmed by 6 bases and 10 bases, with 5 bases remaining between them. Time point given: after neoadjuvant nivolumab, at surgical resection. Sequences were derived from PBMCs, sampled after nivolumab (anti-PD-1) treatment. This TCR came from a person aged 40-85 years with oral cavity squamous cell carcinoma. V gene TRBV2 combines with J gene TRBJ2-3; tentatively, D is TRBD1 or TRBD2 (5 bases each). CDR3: CASRGAQYF. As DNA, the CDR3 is TGTGCCAGCAGGGGGGCGCAGTATTTT. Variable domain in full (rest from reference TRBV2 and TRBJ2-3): EPEVTQTPSHQVTQMGQEVILRCVPISNHLYFYWYRQILGQKVEFLVSFYNNEISEKSEIFDDQFSVERPDGSNFTLKIRSTKLEDSAMYFCASRGAQYFGPGTRLTVL.